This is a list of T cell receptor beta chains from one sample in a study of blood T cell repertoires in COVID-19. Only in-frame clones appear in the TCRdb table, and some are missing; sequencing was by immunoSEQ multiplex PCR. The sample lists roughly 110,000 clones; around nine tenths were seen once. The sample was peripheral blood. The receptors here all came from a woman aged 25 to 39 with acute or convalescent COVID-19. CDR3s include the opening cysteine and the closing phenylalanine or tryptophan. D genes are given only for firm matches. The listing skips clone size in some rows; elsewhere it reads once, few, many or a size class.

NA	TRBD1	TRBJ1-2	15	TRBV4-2	TGTGCCAGCAGCCAAGAGGACAGGGGGAACTATGGCTACACCTTC	CASSQEDRGNYGYTF
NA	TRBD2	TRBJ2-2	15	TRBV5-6	TGTGCCAGCAGCCCAGTAGCGGGAGCCACCGGGGAGCTGTTTTTT	CASSPVAGATGELFF
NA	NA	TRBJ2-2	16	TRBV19	TGTGCCAGTAAGGAAGGAGTCCTTATTACCACCGGGGAGCTGTTTTTT	CASKEGVLITTGELFF
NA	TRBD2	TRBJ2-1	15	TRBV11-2	TGTGCCAGCAGCTTCAGCGGGGGGGGTAACAATGAGCAGTTCTTC	CASSFSGGGNNEQFF
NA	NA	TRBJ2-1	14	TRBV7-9	TGTGCCAGCAGCCCAGACTTGTCCTACAATGAGCAGTTCTTC	CASSPDLSYNEQFF
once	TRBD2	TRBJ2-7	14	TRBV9	TGTGCCAGCAGCGTCTCTGTTGCGGGAGACGAGCAGTACTTC	CASSVSVAGDEQYF
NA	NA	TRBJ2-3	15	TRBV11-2	TGTGCCAGCAGCTTCGGGGACACCAACACAGATACGCAGTATTTT	CASSFGDTNTDTQYF
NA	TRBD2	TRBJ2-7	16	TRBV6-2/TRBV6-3	TGTGCCAGCAGCTATAAGGGACTAGCGTACTCCTACGAGCAGTACTTC	CASSYKGLAYSYEQYF
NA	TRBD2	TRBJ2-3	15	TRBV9	TGTGCCAGCAGCGCCTACCTTAGCGGGTCAGATACGCAGTATTTT	CASSAYLSGSDTQYF
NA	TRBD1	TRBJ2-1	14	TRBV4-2	TGTGCCAGCAGCGTCCGGGACAGGGACGGTGAGCAGTTCTTC	CASSVRDRDGEQFF
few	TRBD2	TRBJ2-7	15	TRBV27	TGTGCCAGCAGTTTCGCCGGGGGAGGGTCCTACGAGCAGTACTTC	CASSFAGGGSYEQYF
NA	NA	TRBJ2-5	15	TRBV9	TGTGCCAGCAGCGTATCGGTCTCGGGGGAAGAGACCCAGTACTTC	CASSVSVSGEETQYF
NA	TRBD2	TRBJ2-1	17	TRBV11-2	TGTGCCAGCAGCTCGACTAGCGGGGGGCAAACCTACAATGAGCAGTTCTTC	CASSSTSGGQTYNEQFF
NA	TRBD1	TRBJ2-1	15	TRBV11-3	TGTGCCAGCAGCTTAGTGACAGGGGTCTACAATGAGCAGTTCTTC	CASSLVTGVYNEQFF
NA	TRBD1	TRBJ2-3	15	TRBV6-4	TGTGCCAGCGCAGGGACAGGGGCCAGCACAGATACGCAGTATTTT	CASAGTGASTDTQYF
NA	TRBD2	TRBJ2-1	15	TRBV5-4	TGTGCCAGCACGGTAGCGGGGAGATCCTACAATGAGCAGTTCTTC	CASTVAGRSYNEQFF
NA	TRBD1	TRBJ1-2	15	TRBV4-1	TGCGCCAGCAGCCTTGGGGACAGCCGGTCCTATGGCTACACCTTC	CASSLGDSRSYGYTF
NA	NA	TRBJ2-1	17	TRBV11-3	TGTGCCAGCAGCCCGTCTGGCGGGGGACACAGAAACAATGAGCAGTTCTTC	CASSPSGGGHRNNEQFF
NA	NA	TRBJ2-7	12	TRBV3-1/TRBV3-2	TGTGCCAGCAGCCAAGTCATCCACGAGCAGTACTTC	CASSQVIHEQYF
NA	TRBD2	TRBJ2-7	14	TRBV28	TGTGCCACCACTAGCGGGAGGATTTCCTACGAGCAGTACTTC	CATTSGRISYEQYF
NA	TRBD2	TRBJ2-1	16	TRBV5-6	TGTGCCAGCAGCTCGCTGGGGCGCGGGAGCGACAATGAGCAGTTCTTC	CASSSLGRGSDNEQFF
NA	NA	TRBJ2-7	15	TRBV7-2	TGTGCCAGCAGCTTACTTCCGGGTACTGGTTACGAGCAGTACTTC	CASSLLPGTGYEQYF
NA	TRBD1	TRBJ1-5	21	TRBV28	TGTGCCAGCAGTTTATTCGGGCGTTTGGGGACAGACCAGAATAGCAATCAGCCCCAGCATTTT	CASSLFGRLGTDQNSNQPQHF
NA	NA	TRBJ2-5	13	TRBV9	TGTGCCAGCAGCGTAGGTCAGCAAGAGACCCAGTACTTC	CASSVGQQETQYF
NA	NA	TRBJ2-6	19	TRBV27	TGTGCCAGCAGTTCCACCTCACTCGGACAGAACTCTGGGGCCAACGTCCTGACTTTC	CASSSTSLGQNSGANVLTF
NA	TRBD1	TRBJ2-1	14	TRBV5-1	TGCGCCAGCAGCTCCCGGACAGGGAACAATGAGCAGTTCTTC	CASSSRTGNNEQFF
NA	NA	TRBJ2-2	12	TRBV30	TGTGCCTGGCAGACGAACACCGGGGAGCTGTTTTTT	CAWQTNTGELFF
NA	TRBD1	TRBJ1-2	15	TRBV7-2	TGTGCCAGCAGCTTTTTCAAGAGGGGGCCAGGTGGCTACACCTTC	CASSFFKRGPGGYTF
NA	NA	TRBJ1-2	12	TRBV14	TGTGCCAGCAGCCACGGGTGGGATGGCTACACCTTC	CASSHGWDGYTF
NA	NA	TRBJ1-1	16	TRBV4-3	TGCGCCAGCAGCCAAGTTCCTACGGGACTCACTCCAGAAGCTTTCTTT	CASSQVPTGLTPEAFF